This T cell receptor (beta chain) was profiled in a study of radiotherapy plus CTLA-4 blockade in lung cancer. Looking at the study overall: Disease control reached 30% to 35%, with objective responses in 15% to 20%.

TCRdb keeps only in-frame clones here, not all; method: immunoSEQ multiplex PCR. The table lists about 48,000 clones, around nine tenths of them singletons, with around 17% in the top ten. Germline lookup yields CDR1 SQVTM and CDR2 ANQGSEA. The CDR3 extends over 13 amino acids. The V segment lost 3 bases and the J segment 5 bases; nucleotides outside the gene matches: 2. The genes are TRBV29-1 and TRBJ2-5; TRBD2 aligns across 11 bases. The sequenced sample was peripheral blood, obtained from a patient treated with radiotherapy plus ipilimumab. The clonotype originates from a human donor with non-small cell lung cancer that progressed on radiotherapy plus ipilimumab. Some clones in this sample may be carry-over from other donors' samples. CDR3 in amino acids: CSVDRLAGETQYF. The DNA for the CDR3 is TGCAGCGTTGATCGACTAGCGGGGGAGACCCAGTACTTC.